The rows below give T cell receptor beta chains drawn from one sample of a study of tissue T cells after allogeneic stem cell transplantation. Data came from immunoSEQ multiplex PCR; TCRdb stores just in-frame clones and leaves some out. The sample has roughly 25,000 clones, about 73% seen once; the top ten hold approximately 7.7%. Sequenced here: tissue from the ileum, sampled at autopsy. The origin of the receptors is a female donor older than 55 with lung cancer. The CDR3 runs from the conserved cysteine through the conserved F or W. The order of the fields is CDR3 DNA, CDR3 protein, clone size, D gene, V gene, J gene. D genes are given only for firm matches. Size is omitted from some rows. Given values are once, few, many or a class for expanded clones.

TGTGCCAGCAGCACCACCGCGGCCGGGGCTTTCTTT	CASSTTAAGAFF	.	.	TRBV11-3	TRBJ1-1
TGTGCCAGCAGCTTATGGAGGGGGACAGGGCGCCTTTGGTCCCACGAGCAGTACTTC	CASSLWRGTGRLWSHEQYF	.	TRBD1	TRBV7-9	TRBJ2-7
TGTGCCAGCAGCTTAACGAAGGGGGGTGAAGCTTTCTTT	CASSLTKGGEAFF	few	.	TRBV7-3	TRBJ1-1
TGTGCCAGCAGTTGGTCCAGGGGGCTCTCCTACGAGCAGTACTTC	CASSWSRGLSYEQYF	few	TRBD1	TRBV6-5	TRBJ2-7
TGTGCCAGCAGCAGTATACAGGGGAACAATTCACCCCTCCACTTT	CASSSIQGNNSPLHF	few	TRBD1	TRBV7-9	TRBJ1-6
TGTGCCAGCAGTTACTCGGGGGGGACTAATGAAAAACTGTTTTTT	CASSYSGGTNEKLFF	once	.	TRBV6-5	TRBJ1-4
TGTGCCAGCAGCCTTGGACTAGCGGGAGCCGGGGCCAACGTCCTGACTTTC	CASSLGLAGAGANVLTF	few	TRBD2	TRBV4-2	TRBJ2-6
TGTGCCAGCCGGACGGACGACTATGGCTACACCTTC	CASRTDDYGYTF	.	.	TRBV27	TRBJ1-2
TGTGCCAGTAAGGGATTCAACACAGATACGCAGTATTTT	CASKGFNTDTQYF	.	.	TRBV19	TRBJ2-3
TGTGCCAGCAGCCAATACACAGGGCGCAATCAGCCCCAGCATTTT	CASSQYTGRNQPQHF	.	.	TRBV3-1/TRBV3-2	TRBJ1-5
TGTGCCAGCAGCTTCAACCAGGTATACAATGAGCAGTTCTTC	CASSFNQVYNEQFF	.	.	TRBV5-5	TRBJ2-1
TGTGCCAGTAGGATGGACAGGAATTCTTACAATGAGCAGTTCTTC	CASRMDRNSYNEQFF	.	TRBD1	TRBV19	TRBJ2-1
TGTGCCTGGAGCCGAGGGACCCGATATCAGCCCCAGCATTTT	CAWSRGTRYQPQHF	.	.	TRBV30	TRBJ1-5
TGTGCCACCAGCTCAGGGACAGGGAACGAGCAGTACTTC	CATSSGTGNEQYF	.	TRBD1	TRBV15	TRBJ2-7
TGTGCCAGCGGAGCTAGCGGGAGTTCCAAGACAGATACGCAGTATTTT	CASGASGSSKTDTQYF	.	.	TRBV21-1	TRBJ2-3
TGTGCCAGCACCAGGGATAATTCACCCCTCCACTTT	CASTRDNSPLHF	.	.	TRBV12-3/TRBV12-4	TRBJ1-6
TGTGCCAGCAGTTACTTCGCCAGCGGGAAGGGTAATGAGCAGTTCTTC	CASSYFASGKGNEQFF	.	TRBD2	TRBV6-6	TRBJ2-1
TGTGCCAGCAGCTTAGGGTGGACTGAAGCTTTCTTT	CASSLGWTEAFF	once	.	TRBV11-2	TRBJ1-1
TGTGCCAGCAGCCTTCATGGCCTAGCGGGCGAGACCCAGTACTTC	CASSLHGLAGETQYF	.	TRBD2	TRBV14	TRBJ2-5
TGTGCCAGCAGGCAAAAAGGGGATACTGAAGCTTTCTTT	CASRQKGDTEAFF	.	.	TRBV6-5	TRBJ1-1
TGTGCCAGCAGCTCTAGCGGGGGGTCGCTCACCGGGGAGCTGTTTTTT	CASSSSGGSLTGELFF	.	TRBD2	TRBV7-2	TRBJ2-2
TGTGCCAGCAGCTTGGAAGGGGGTAGCCAAGAGACCCAGTACTTC	CASSLEGGSQETQYF	.	.	TRBV5-8	TRBJ2-5
TGTGCCTGGAGGACGGACAGGGGCGCAACCAATGGCTACACCTTC	CAWRTDRGATNGYTF	few	TRBD1	TRBV30	TRBJ1-2
TGTGCCAGCAGCAACGGACCCCTGGTCGAGCAGTACTTC	CASSNGPLVEQYF	.	.	TRBV11-3	TRBJ2-7
TGTGCCAGCAGCCACCCCGGGGGCACTGAAGCTTTCTTT	CASSHPGGTEAFF	.	.	TRBV6-5	TRBJ1-1
TGCGCCAGCAGCTTGGGGTACGCAACTAATGAAAAACTGTTTTTT	CASSLGYATNEKLFF	.	.	TRBV5-1	TRBJ1-4
TGTGCCAGCAGGGGACAGGGAGGAAATCAGCCCCAGCATTTT	CASRGQGGNQPQHF	.	TRBD1	TRBV6-5	TRBJ1-5
TGTGCCAGCAGTTACTCCCTCGGGACAGGGCGCTCTGGAAACACCATATATTTT	CASSYSLGTGRSGNTIYF	.	TRBD1	TRBV6-2/TRBV6-3	TRBJ1-3